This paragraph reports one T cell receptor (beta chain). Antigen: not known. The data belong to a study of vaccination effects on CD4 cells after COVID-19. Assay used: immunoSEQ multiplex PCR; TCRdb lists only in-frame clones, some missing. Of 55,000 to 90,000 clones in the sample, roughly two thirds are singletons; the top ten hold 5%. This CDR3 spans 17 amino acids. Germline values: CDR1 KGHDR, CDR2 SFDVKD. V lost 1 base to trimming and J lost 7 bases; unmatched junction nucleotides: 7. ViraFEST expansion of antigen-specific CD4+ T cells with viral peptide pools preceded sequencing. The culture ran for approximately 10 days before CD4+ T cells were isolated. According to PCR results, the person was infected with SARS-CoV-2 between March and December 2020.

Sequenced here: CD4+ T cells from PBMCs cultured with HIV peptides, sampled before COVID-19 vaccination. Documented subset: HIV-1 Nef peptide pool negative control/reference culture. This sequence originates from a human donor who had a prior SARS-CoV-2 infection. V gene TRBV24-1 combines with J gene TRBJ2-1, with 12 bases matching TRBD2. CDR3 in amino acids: CATSDFRSSGRGNEQFF. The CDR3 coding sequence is TGTGCCACCAGTGATTTTCGGTCTAGCGGGAGGGGGAATGAGCAGTTCTTC.